Given below is one TCR beta chain in context. The sample is drawn from a study of blood T cell repertoires in COVID-19. Looking at the study overall: Some COVID-19 samples were acute and others convalescent; all came from the United States, Italy and Spain. PBMCs, B-cell-depleted T cells, or T cells provided the cDNA or gDNA that made up the material.

From germline, CDR1 is MGHRA and CDR2 YSYEKL. This CDR3 is built from 12 residues. V was shortened by 0 bases and J by 11 bases, with 9 bases between the two germline ends. In the source study's methods: Quantification of nucleated cells was approximated via reference gene primer amplification. TCRdb's table, derived via immunoSEQ multiplex PCR, lists solely in-frame clones and lacks some. V and J calls and clone size are as listed in that table; D and trimming were resolved from the DNA. Counted here are approximately 11,000 clones, roughly four fifths occurring once; the ten biggest clones make up about 4%.

This chain links TRBV4-1 with TRBJ2-3; D perhaps matches TRBD1 (6 bases). This clonotype originated in a woman in her fifties or sixties with acute or convalescent COVID-19. The sequenced sample consisted of peripheral blood. As DNA, the CDR3 is TGCGCCAGCAGCCAAGAAAGGGGACAGCAGTATTTT. It codes for CASSQERGQQYF.